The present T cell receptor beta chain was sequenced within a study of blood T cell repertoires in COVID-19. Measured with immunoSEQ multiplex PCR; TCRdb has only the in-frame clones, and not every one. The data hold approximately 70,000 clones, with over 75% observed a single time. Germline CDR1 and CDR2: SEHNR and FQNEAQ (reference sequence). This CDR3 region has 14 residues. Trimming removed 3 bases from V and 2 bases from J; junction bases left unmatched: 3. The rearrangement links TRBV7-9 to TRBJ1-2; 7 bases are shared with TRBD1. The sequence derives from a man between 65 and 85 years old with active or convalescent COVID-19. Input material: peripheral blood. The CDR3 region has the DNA TGTGCCAGCAGCTTGGGACAGCAAAACTATGGCTACACCTTC. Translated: CASSLGQQNYGYTF.